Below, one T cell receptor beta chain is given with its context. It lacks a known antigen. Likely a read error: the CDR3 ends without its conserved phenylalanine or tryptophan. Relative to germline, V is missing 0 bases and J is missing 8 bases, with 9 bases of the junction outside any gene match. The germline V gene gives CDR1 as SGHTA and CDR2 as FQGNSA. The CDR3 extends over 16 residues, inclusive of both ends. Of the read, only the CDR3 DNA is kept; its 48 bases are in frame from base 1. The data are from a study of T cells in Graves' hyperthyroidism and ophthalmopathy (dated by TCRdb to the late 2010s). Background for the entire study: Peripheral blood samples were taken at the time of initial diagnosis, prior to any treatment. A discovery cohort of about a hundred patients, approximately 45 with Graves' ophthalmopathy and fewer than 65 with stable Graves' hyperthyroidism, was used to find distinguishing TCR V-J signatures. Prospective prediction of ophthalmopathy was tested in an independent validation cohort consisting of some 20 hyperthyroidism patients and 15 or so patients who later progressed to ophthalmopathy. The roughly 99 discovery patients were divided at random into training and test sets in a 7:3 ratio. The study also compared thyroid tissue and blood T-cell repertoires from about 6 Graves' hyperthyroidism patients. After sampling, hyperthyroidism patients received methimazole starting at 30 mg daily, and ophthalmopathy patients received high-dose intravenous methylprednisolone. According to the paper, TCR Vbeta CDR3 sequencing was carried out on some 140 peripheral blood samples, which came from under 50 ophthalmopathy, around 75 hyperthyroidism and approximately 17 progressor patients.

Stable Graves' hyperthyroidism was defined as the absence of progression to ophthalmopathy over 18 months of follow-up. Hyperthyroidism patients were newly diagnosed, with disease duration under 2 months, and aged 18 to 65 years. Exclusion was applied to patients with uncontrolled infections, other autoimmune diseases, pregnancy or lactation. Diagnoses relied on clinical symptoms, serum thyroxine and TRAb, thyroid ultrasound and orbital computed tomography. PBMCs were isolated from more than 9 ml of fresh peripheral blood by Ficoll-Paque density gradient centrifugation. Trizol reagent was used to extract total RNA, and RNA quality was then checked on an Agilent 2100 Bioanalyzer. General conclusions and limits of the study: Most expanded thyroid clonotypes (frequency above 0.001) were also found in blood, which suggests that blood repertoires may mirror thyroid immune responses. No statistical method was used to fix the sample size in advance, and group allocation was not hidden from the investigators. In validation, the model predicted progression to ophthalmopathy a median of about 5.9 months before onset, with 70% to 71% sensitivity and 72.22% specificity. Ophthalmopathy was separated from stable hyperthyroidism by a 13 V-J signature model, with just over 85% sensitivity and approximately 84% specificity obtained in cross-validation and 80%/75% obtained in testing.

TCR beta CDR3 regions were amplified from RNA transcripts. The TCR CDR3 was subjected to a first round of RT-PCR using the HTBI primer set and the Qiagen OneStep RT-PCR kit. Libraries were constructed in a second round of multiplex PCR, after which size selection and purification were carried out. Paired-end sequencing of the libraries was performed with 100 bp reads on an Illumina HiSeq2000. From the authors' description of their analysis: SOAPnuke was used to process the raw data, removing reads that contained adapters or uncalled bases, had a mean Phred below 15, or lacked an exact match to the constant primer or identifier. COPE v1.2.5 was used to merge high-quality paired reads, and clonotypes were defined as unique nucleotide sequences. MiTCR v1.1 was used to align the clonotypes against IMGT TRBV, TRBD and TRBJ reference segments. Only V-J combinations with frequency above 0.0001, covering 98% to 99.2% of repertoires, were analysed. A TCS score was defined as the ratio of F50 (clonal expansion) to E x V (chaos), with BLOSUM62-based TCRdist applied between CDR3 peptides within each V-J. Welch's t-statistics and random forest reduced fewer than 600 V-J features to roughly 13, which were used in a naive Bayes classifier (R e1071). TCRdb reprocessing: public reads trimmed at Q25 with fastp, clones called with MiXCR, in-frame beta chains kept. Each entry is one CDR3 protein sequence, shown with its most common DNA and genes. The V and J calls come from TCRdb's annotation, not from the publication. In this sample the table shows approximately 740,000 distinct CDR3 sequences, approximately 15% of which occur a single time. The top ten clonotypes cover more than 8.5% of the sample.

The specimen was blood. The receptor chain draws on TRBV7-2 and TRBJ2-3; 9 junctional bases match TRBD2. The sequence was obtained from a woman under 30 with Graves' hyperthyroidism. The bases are TGTGCCAGCAGCTTAGCCCTTAGCGGGGGCCTACGTACGCAGTATATT. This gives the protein CASSLALSGGLRTQYI.